These T cell receptor beta chains were read from a single sample in a study of T-cell reconstitution after alpha-beta-depleted transplantation in children. TCRdb passed the PCR reads through MiXCR, listing each CDR3 protein once. The sample carries 500,000 or so distinct CDR3 sequences, less than 35% recorded once. Specimen: PBMCs from the stem cell graft donor, collected from the stem cell graft. Source of these receptors: a human donor who donated a stem cell graft to a child with aplastic anemia. Each CDR3 is given with its conserved first and last residue. A D gene is named only where the DNA matches it firmly. Not all rows give a size; the values are once, few, many and, for expanded clones, a class.

D gene	J gene	clone size	V gene	CDR3 DNA	CDR3 protein
TRBD2	TRBJ2-2	few	TRBV6-2/TRBV6-3	TGTGCCAGCAGTCTCGGACTAGCGGGTGCGAACACCGGGGAGCTGTTTTTT	CASSLGLAGANTGELFF
.	TRBJ1-2	few	TRBV29-1	TGCAGCGTGTCAGGAAGCTATGGCTACACCTTC	CSVSGSYGYTF
.	TRBJ2-7	.	TRBV7-9	TGTGCCAGCAGCGCTCTAGCAGGAGGGCCCAACGAGCAGTACTTC	CASSALAGGPNEQYF
TRBD1	TRBJ1-5	many	TRBV12-3/TRBV12-4	TGTGCCAGCAGTCCCGGACAGGGTGGTGGCAATCAGCCCCAGCATTTT	CASSPGQGGGNQPQHF
.	TRBJ2-1	.	TRBV4-3	TGCGCCAGCAGCCAAGAGTCTAGCCTACCCTACAATGAGCAGTTCTTC	CASSQESSLPYNEQFF
TRBD2	TRBJ2-1	.	TRBV6-5	TGTGCCAGCAGTTACTCGGGGACTAGCTACAATGAGCAGTTCTTC	CASSYSGTSYNEQFF
.	TRBJ1-1	.	TRBV27	TGTGCCAGCCATCCGGCGGCGAGGACTGAAGCTTTCTTT	CASHPAARTEAFF
.	TRBJ2-3	.	TRBV25-1	TGTGCCAGCAGTGGCCGGGGGGCCTACACAGATACGCAGTATTTT	CASSGRGAYTDTQYF
.	TRBJ1-1	.	TRBV7-2	TGTGCCAGCGGACCGAGCCGGACCCCGGGCACTGAAGCTTTCTTT	CASGPSRTPGTEAFF
TRBD1	TRBJ2-5	.	TRBV7-2	TGTGCCAGCAGCCAGGGGGTAGGGCGATGGGAGACCCAGTACTTC	CASSQGVGRWETQYF
TRBD1	TRBJ2-7	few	TRBV20-1	TGCAGTGCTAGAGACCCGGGACAGCTAAAACTCGCGCCCTCCTACGAGCAGTACTTC	CSARDPGQLKLAPSYEQYF
.	TRBJ2-2	many	TRBV5-1	TGCGCCAGCAGCTGGGGGACCGGGGAGCTGTTTTTT	CASSWGTGELFF
TRBD2	TRBJ2-3	few	TRBV7-2	TGTGCCAGCAGCTTAGGGCGGGGGGCTAGCGGGAGGACAGATACGCAGTATTTT	CASSLGRGASGRTDTQYF